The present entry profiles one T cell receptor (beta chain) with its context. Here immunoSEQ multiplex PCR was the method, and the copy in TCRdb shows in-frame clones only, minus some. This sample has some 7,000 clones; 60% to 85% occur once, and the top ten carry 13% to 15%. Median post-mortem interval was about 9.8 hours for GI, liver, skin and lymphoid tissues. V shed 1 base and J shed 1 base, with 7 bases lying between them. The CDR3 contains 14 residues. Germline V gene data show CDR1 as LGHNA and CDR2 as YNFKEQ. The data derive from a study of tissue T cells after allogeneic stem cell transplantation.

The gene calls are TRBV4-2 and TRBJ1-1; maybe TRBD1 (5 bases). Material: skin, obtained at autopsy. The source is a male patient aged 60 or older with steroid-refractory graft-versus-host disease after an allogeneic stem cell transplant. Some T cells may have originated in the graft donor. The CDR3 DNA reads TGTGCCAGCAGCCAAGGGACAAGGAACACTGAAGCTTTCTTT. Residues: CASSQGTRNTEAFF.